The rows below give T cell receptor beta chains drawn from one sample of a study of T cell responses to AZD1222 COVID-19 vaccine. Some clones are missing from TCRdb's copy, which holds only in-frame ones; the method was immunoSEQ multiplex PCR. The data contain 200,000 or so clones, about 93% of them singletons. This sample comprised peripheral blood, obtained on day 0 of MenACWY control vaccination. The receptors derive from an adult in good health. Each CDR3 is given with its conserved first and last residue. The order of the fields is D gene, V gene, clone size, J gene, CDR3 DNA, CDR3 protein. D genes are given only for firm matches. Some rows have no size entry. The others give once, few or many, or a class for an expanded clone.

d_gene: -; v_gene: TRBV4-3; abundance: -; j_gene: TRBJ2-1; CDR3nt: TGCGCCAGCAGCCAAGAACGGATCCGAAATGATGAGCAGTTCTTC; CDR3aa: CASSQERIRNDEQFF
d_gene: TRBD2; v_gene: TRBV3-1/TRBV3-2; abundance: -; j_gene: TRBJ2-5; CDR3nt: TGTGCCAGCAGCCACGGACTAGCGGGGGTCCAAGAGACCCAGTACTTC; CDR3aa: CASSHGLAGVQETQYF
d_gene: -; v_gene: TRBV6-5; abundance: -; j_gene: TRBJ2-2; CDR3nt: TGTGCCAGCAGTTATAATCCAGGGGTTAACACCGGGGAGCTGTTTTTT; CDR3aa: CASSYNPGVNTGELFF
d_gene: TRBD1; v_gene: TRBV10-1; abundance: once; j_gene: TRBJ1-5; CDR3nt: TGCGCCAGCAGTAATGGACAGGGGAATCAGCCCCAGCATTTT; CDR3aa: CASSNGQGNQPQHF
d_gene: TRBD2; v_gene: TRBV11-3; abundance: -; j_gene: TRBJ2-2; CDR3nt: TGTGCCAGCAGCTTTATAGGGACTAGCGGGAACACCGGGGAGCTGTTTTTT; CDR3aa: CASSFIGTSGNTGELFF
d_gene: -; v_gene: TRBV5-5; abundance: -; j_gene: TRBJ2-3; CDR3nt: TGTGCCAGCAGCTTGGGACTACCGGTCACAGATACGCAGTATTTT; CDR3aa: CASSLGLPVTDTQYF
d_gene: -; v_gene: TRBV7-9; abundance: -; j_gene: TRBJ1-1; CDR3nt: TGTGCCAGCAGCTCGCAGGGTAACACTGAAGCTTTCTTT; CDR3aa: CASSSQGNTEAFF
d_gene: -; v_gene: TRBV18; abundance: -; j_gene: TRBJ1-4; CDR3nt: TGTGCCAGCTCACCTCTCCCCCAGGGCTCTAATGAAAAACTGTTTTTT; CDR3aa: CASSPLPQGSNEKLFF
d_gene: -; v_gene: TRBV5-1; abundance: -; j_gene: TRBJ1-2; CDR3nt: TGCGCCAGCAGCACGTTTGCCCCGAACTATGGCTACACCTTC; CDR3aa: CASSTFAPNYGYTF
d_gene: -; v_gene: TRBV19; abundance: -; j_gene: TRBJ1-1; CDR3nt: TGTGCCAGTAGTATTCGGAACACTGAAGCTTTCTTT; CDR3aa: CASSIRNTEAFF
d_gene: -; v_gene: TRBV18; abundance: once; j_gene: TRBJ2-2; CDR3nt: TGTGCCAGCTCACCAGGGCAAGGAGGAACCGGGGAGCTGTTTTTT; CDR3aa: CASSPGQGGTGELFF
d_gene: -; v_gene: TRBV2; abundance: -; j_gene: TRBJ1-2; CDR3nt: TGTGCCAGCAGTAGACAGAGCTATGGCTACACCTTC; CDR3aa: CASSRQSYGYTF
d_gene: TRBD1; v_gene: TRBV7-9; abundance: -; j_gene: TRBJ1-6; CDR3nt: TGTGCCAGCAGCTGGGACAGCTCCTATAATTCACCCCTCCACTTT; CDR3aa: CASSWDSSYNSPLHF
d_gene: TRBD1; v_gene: TRBV12-5; abundance: -; j_gene: TRBJ2-2; CDR3nt: TGTGCTAGTGGTTCACCCCTTACAGGGGTTGGGTACGGGGAGCTGTTTTTT; CDR3aa: CASGSPLTGVGYGELFF
d_gene: -; v_gene: TRBV7-2; abundance: -; j_gene: TRBJ2-4; CDR3nt: TGTGCCAGCAGCTTAGCGCCTAGCGACAAAAACATTCAGTACTTC; CDR3aa: CASSLAPSDKNIQYF
d_gene: -; v_gene: TRBV6-5; abundance: -; j_gene: TRBJ1-2; CDR3nt: TGTGCCAGCACCAGGGATTTAGGGTATGGCTACACCTTC; CDR3aa: CASTRDLGYGYTF
d_gene: -; v_gene: TRBV13; abundance: -; j_gene: TRBJ1-2; CDR3nt: TGTGCCAGCAGCTCTGGGACCGTATATGACTACACCTTC; CDR3aa: CASSSGTVYDYTF
d_gene: TRBD2; v_gene: TRBV5-1; abundance: -; j_gene: TRBJ2-5; CDR3nt: TGCGCCAGCAGTCCTGGGACTAGCGGGGGGGCGGGAGAGACCCAGTACTTC; CDR3aa: CASSPGTSGGAGETQYF
d_gene: -; v_gene: TRBV18; abundance: -; j_gene: TRBJ1-4; CDR3nt: TGTGCCAGCTCACCAGGGTTCGGGGAAAAACTGTTTTTT; CDR3aa: CASSPGFGEKLFF
d_gene: TRBD1; v_gene: TRBV30; abundance: -; j_gene: TRBJ1-3; CDR3nt: TGTGCCTGGAGACGGACAGGCTCTGGAAACACCATATATTTT; CDR3aa: CAWRRTGSGNTIYF
d_gene: TRBD1; v_gene: TRBV7-8; abundance: -; j_gene: TRBJ2-7; CDR3nt: TGTGCCAGCAGCTTTGGGGACAGGCAAGCCTACGAGCAGTACTTC; CDR3aa: CASSFGDRQAYEQYF
d_gene: TRBD1; v_gene: TRBV6-5; abundance: -; j_gene: TRBJ1-2; CDR3nt: TGTGCCAGCAGCCAAAACAGGGGGCGAGATGGCTACACCTTC; CDR3aa: CASSQNRGRDGYTF
d_gene: TRBD1; v_gene: TRBV11-2; abundance: -; j_gene: TRBJ1-2; CDR3nt: TGTGCCAGCAGCTCGGACAGGATCTATGGCTACACCTTC; CDR3aa: CASSSDRIYGYTF
d_gene: -; v_gene: TRBV5-1; abundance: few; j_gene: TRBJ1-6; CDR3nt: TGCGCCAGCAGTAGTGATAGAGCCGTGGACTCACCCCTCCACTTT; CDR3aa: CASSSDRAVDSPLHF
d_gene: -; v_gene: TRBV19; abundance: -; j_gene: TRBJ1-5; CDR3nt: TGTGCCAGTAGTAAAGGCCAGGGAGGTCAGCCCCAGCATTTT; CDR3aa: CASSKGQGGQPQHF
d_gene: -; v_gene: TRBV7-2; abundance: -; j_gene: TRBJ1-2; CDR3nt: TGTGCCAGCAGCTTAGGACCGGACTATGGCTACACCTTC; CDR3aa: CASSLGPDYGYTF
d_gene: -; v_gene: TRBV7-3; abundance: -; j_gene: TRBJ2-7; CDR3nt: TGTGCCAGCAGCTACTCCGGGACCGGAGCCTACGAGCAGTACTTC; CDR3aa: CASSYSGTGAYEQYF
d_gene: -; v_gene: TRBV7-6; abundance: -; j_gene: TRBJ1-4; CDR3nt: TGTGCCAGCAGCTTAGCGCAGCGGGGCACTAATGAAAAACTGTTTTTT; CDR3aa: CASSLAQRGTNEKLFF
d_gene: TRBD1; v_gene: TRBV7-2; abundance: -; j_gene: TRBJ2-7; CDR3nt: TGTGCCAGCAGCTTAAAATGGGCAGGGGGCGGGTACGAGCAGTACTTC; CDR3aa: CASSLKWAGGGYEQYF
d_gene: -; v_gene: TRBV7-9; abundance: once; j_gene: TRBJ1-3; CDR3nt: TGTGCCAGCAGCTTTGAGGACTTGTGGCGGAACACCATATATTTT; CDR3aa: CASSFEDLWRNTIYF
d_gene: TRBD1; v_gene: TRBV5-4; abundance: -; j_gene: TRBJ1-1; CDR3nt: TGTGCCAGCAGATATCGATTAGACAGGGCCGGGGGAGCTTTCTTT; CDR3aa: CASRYRLDRAGGAFF
d_gene: TRBD1; v_gene: TRBV7-2; abundance: once; j_gene: TRBJ1-4; CDR3nt: TGTGCCAGCAGCCAGCCTCCGGGACAGGGAGCAACTAATGAAAAACTGTTTTTT; CDR3aa: CASSQPPGQGATNEKLFF
d_gene: -; v_gene: TRBV4-2; abundance: -; j_gene: TRBJ2-1; CDR3nt: TGTGCCAGCAGCCAAGAAGGCGCGGGGTCTCTCAATGAGCAGTTCTTC; CDR3aa: CASSQEGAGSLNEQFF
d_gene: TRBD1; v_gene: TRBV6-5; abundance: -; j_gene: TRBJ1-1; CDR3nt: TGTGCCAGCAGTTACGAGACAGGGAGGCTTTCAGAAGCTTTCTTT; CDR3aa: CASSYETGRLSEAFF
d_gene: -; v_gene: TRBV15; abundance: once; j_gene: TRBJ1-1; CDR3nt: TGTGCCACCAGGACAGAGAGGCTTCCCACTGAAGCTTTCTTT; CDR3aa: CATRTERLPTEAFF
d_gene: TRBD2; v_gene: TRBV5-6; abundance: once; j_gene: TRBJ2-7; CDR3nt: TGTGCCAGCACCGGGGGGTCGGGACGGGTCTACGAGCAGTACTTC; CDR3aa: CASTGGSGRVYEQYF
d_gene: -; v_gene: TRBV6-5; abundance: -; j_gene: TRBJ1-5; CDR3nt: TGTGCCAGCAGTCCGACAGTATCCCCTAAGCAGCCCCAGCATTTT; CDR3aa: CASSPTVSPKQPQHF
d_gene: -; v_gene: TRBV2; abundance: -; j_gene: TRBJ2-7; CDR3nt: TGTGCCAGCAGGCTATCGAATCCGACCTACGAGCAGTACTTC; CDR3aa: CASRLSNPTYEQYF
d_gene: -; v_gene: TRBV3-1/TRBV3-2; abundance: once; j_gene: TRBJ1-3; CDR3nt: TGTGCCAGCTGTGCAGGGACTGGAAACACCATATATTTT; CDR3aa: CASCAGTGNTIYF
d_gene: -; v_gene: TRBV14; abundance: once; j_gene: TRBJ1-2; CDR3nt: TGTGCCAGCAGCCAACCGGACGACTATGGCTACACCTTC; CDR3aa: CASSQPDDYGYTF
d_gene: TRBD1; v_gene: TRBV6-6; abundance: once; j_gene: TRBJ1-2; CDR3nt: TGTGCCAGCAGTTACCAACAGGGGGCAAGCTATGGCTACACCTTC; CDR3aa: CASSYQQGASYGYTF
d_gene: -; v_gene: TRBV5-6; abundance: -; j_gene: TRBJ2-3; CDR3nt: TGTGCCAGCAGCCATGGGGGCGGGGGCACAGATACGCAGTATTTT; CDR3aa: CASSHGGGGTDTQYF
d_gene: -; v_gene: TRBV19; abundance: -; j_gene: TRBJ1-1; CDR3nt: TGTGCCAGTAGTGACAACCGGGTTGAAGCTTTCTTT; CDR3aa: CASSDNRVEAFF
d_gene: -; v_gene: TRBV5-8; abundance: once; j_gene: TRBJ2-3; CDR3nt: TGTGCCAGCAGCACTCGGGGGTCAGATACGCAGTATTTT; CDR3aa: CASSTRGSDTQYF
d_gene: -; v_gene: TRBV27; abundance: -; j_gene: TRBJ2-7; CDR3nt: TGTGCCAGCACCCCCTCAGGGGCCGGCTCCTACGAGCAGTACTTC; CDR3aa: CASTPSGAGSYEQYF
d_gene: -; v_gene: TRBV5-1; abundance: -; j_gene: TRBJ1-2; CDR3nt: TGCGCCAGCAGCTTGGAGGGGGGGCTGGTCTATGGCTACACCTTC; CDR3aa: CASSLEGGLVYGYTF
d_gene: TRBD1; v_gene: TRBV28; abundance: -; j_gene: TRBJ1-6; CDR3nt: TGTGCCAGCAGAAATACAGGGGGAGGGTCACCCCTCCACTTT; CDR3aa: CASRNTGGGSPLHF
d_gene: -; v_gene: TRBV5-4; abundance: -; j_gene: TRBJ1-2; CDR3nt: TGTGCCAGCAGCTTAGACAGCTTCTATGGCTACACCTTC; CDR3aa: CASSLDSFYGYTF
d_gene: -; v_gene: TRBV6-2/TRBV6-3; abundance: -; j_gene: TRBJ2-4; CDR3nt: TGTGCCAGCAGTAAATACCTTATCGGCAAAAACATTCAGTACTTC; CDR3aa: CASSKYLIGKNIQYF
d_gene: TRBD1; v_gene: TRBV12-3/TRBV12-4; abundance: once; j_gene: TRBJ2-7; CDR3nt: TGTGCCAGCAGATACGGACAGGCTCGCGAGCAGTACTTC; CDR3aa: CASRYGQAREQYF